Below are 26 T cell receptor beta chains sequenced from a single sample in a study of blood T cell repertoires in COVID-19 (dated by TCRdb to about 2020). Libraries were constructed by the immunoSEQ multiplex PCR assay. TCRdb stores this immuneACCESS table with in-frame sequences only. Part of the clones is absent; in the studies checked, under half of the shortfall reflects unresolved V genes, and no reason is known for the rest. The sample table holds around 99,000 clones, of which 88% were seen once. The top ten constitute 6.8% of the sample. Sequenced sample: peripheral blood. The receptors come from a man aged 45 to 65 with active or convalescent COVID-19.

This sequence joins TRBV28 and TRBJ1-2; D is undetermined. CDR1 and CDR2 from the germline V gene are MDHEN and SYDVKM. V lost 6 bases to trimming and J lost 4 bases, with 12 bases between them. The CDR3 spans 13 residues. The CDR3 DNA reads as TGTGCCAGCAGCGTCGCCCAGATCTATGGCTACACCTTC. It encodes CASSVAQIYGYTF.

J is TRBJ2-7 and V is TRBV20-1, with a tentative D call TRBD1 (6 bases). The CDR3 is made up of 14 amino acids. The V end lost 3 bases, the J end lost 2 bases, and 14 bases lay between the germline ends. From germline, CDR1 is DFQATT and CDR2 SNEGSKA (reference sequence). In DNA form, the CDR3 reads TGCAGTGCTAGTCCCTTAGACAGGACCTACGAGCAGTACTTC. Its protein product is CSASPLDRTYEQYF.

The chain couples TRBV5-1 to TRBJ1-6, with 8 nucleotides matching TRBD1. CDR1 and CDR2 from the germline V gene are SGHRS and YFSETQ. The CDR3 has 15 residues. The V gene end was trimmed by 6 bases and the J gene end by 5 bases; junction bases not matched to a gene: 7. The CDR3 DNA reads as TGCGCCAGCACCTTCGGACAGGGAGATAATTCACCCCTCCACTTT. Translated, it gives CASTFGQGDNSPLHF.

CDR3 in amino acids: CASSSGAGTYSTDTQYF. DNA for the CDR3: TGTGCCAGCAGCTCCGGAGCCGGGACTTACTCCACAGATACGCAGTATTTT. The chain is built from TRBV9 and TRBJ2-3, with a tentative D call TRBD2 (6 bases). Looked up from germline, CDR1 is SGDLS and CDR2 is YYNGEE. CDR3 length: 17 amino acids. Trimming took 4 bases from V and 2 from J, leaving 20 bases between them.

The V gene is TRBV11-2, the J gene TRBJ2-5, with 7 bases that match TRBD2. Trimming at V came to 8 bases and at J to 1 base, leaving 4 bases not matched to a gene. The germline gives CDR1 SGHAT, CDR2 FQNNGV. The CDR3 is 13 amino acids. The CDR3 is CASSGGFQETQYF. The CDR3 DNA reads as TGTGCCAGCTCGGGGGGTTTCCAAGAGACCCAGTACTTC.

Points on this clone: This sample includes further DNA sequences coding for the same CDR3. The chain combines TRBV19 with TRBJ1-1; D ambiguous. The germline CDR1 and CDR2 sequences are LNHDA and SQIVND (reference sequence). Trimming cost V 3 bases and J 2 bases, with 7 bases left between them. The CDR3 is 13 amino acids. CDR3 sequence: CASSMTGNTEAFF. CDR3 sequence (DNA): TGTGCCAGTAGTATGACGGGTAACACTGAAGCTTTCTTT.

The V and J genes are TRBV7-2 and TRBJ1-1; 9 bases are shared with TRBD1. Germline CDR1 and CDR2: SGHTA and FQGNSA. The CDR3 runs 15 residues. With V trimmed by 2 bases and J by 5 bases, 6 bases remained unmatched. CDR3 in amino acids: CASSLRTGELTEAFF. The DNA of the CDR3 is TGTGCCAGCAGCTTAAGGACAGGGGAGTTAACTGAAGCTTTCTTT.

The chain carries TRBV7-2 and TRBJ2-1; TRBD2 matches at 9 bases. Looked up from germline, CDR1 is SGHTA and CDR2 is FQGNSA. The CDR3 covers 16 residues. V gave up 1 base and J gave up 6 bases; unmatched junction bases: 7. CDR3 sequence reads: CASSLVLAGDRNEQFF. The CDR3 coding sequence is TGTGCCAGCAGCTTAGTTTTAGCGGGAGATCGCAATGAGCAGTTCTTC.

The rearrangement links TRBV3-1 (or the pseudogene TRBV3-2) to TRBJ2-7; 8 nucleotides align to TRBD1. The CDR3 has 13 amino acids. Losses at the gene ends were 8 bases for V and 6 bases for J; bases not matched to a gene: 9. Germline CDR1 LGHDT, CDR2 YNNKEL (reference sequence). CDR3 nucleotide sequence: TGTGCCAGCTGCGAGACAGGGGTCAGCGAGCAGTACTTC. Translating gives CASCETGVSEQYF.

This clone was detected once. The chain couples TRBV11-2 to TRBJ1-6; 7 bases are a match to TRBD1. CDR1 is SGHAT, CDR2 FQNNGV, per germline. The ends lost 4 bases at V and 2 bases at J; junction bases unmatched: 5. This CDR3 spans 16 amino acids. This CDR3 is CASSSQGGTYNSPLHF. DNA for the CDR3: TGTGCCAGCAGCTCTCAGGGGGGAACCTATAATTCACCCCTCCACTTT.

V usage is TRBV2 and J usage is TRBJ1-2; 8 nucleotides align to TRBD1. Germline V gene data show CDR1 as SNHLY and CDR2 as FYNNEI. V trimming: 11 bases; J trimming: 7 bases; junction bases outside the gene matches: 9. This CDR3 comprises 12 residues. The CDR3 reads CARRTTGGGYTF. DNA for the CDR3: TGTGCCCGCCGGACTACAGGGGGTGGCTACACCTTC. Variable domain in full (rest from reference TRBV2 and TRBJ1-2): EPEVTQTPSHQVTQMGQEVILRCVPISNHLYFYWYRQILGQKVEFLVSFYNNEISEKSEIFDDQFSVERPDGSNFTLKIRSTKLEDSAMYFCARRTTGGGYTFGSGTRLTVV.

Regarding this clone: Other DNA sequences within the sample encode an identical CDR3. The chain uses TRBV28 and TRBJ2-3; maybe TRBD1 (5 bases). V lost 5 bases, J lost 1 base, and 7 bases lay in between. CDR3 size: 13 residues. Germline V lookup: CDR1 MDHEN, CDR2 SYDVKM. The DNA for the CDR3 is TGTGCCAGCAGTCTACAGGGCACAGATACGCAGTATTTT. Its protein product is CASSLQGTDTQYF.

This chain links TRBV5-1 with TRBJ2-7, with TRBD1 identical over 7 bases. J lost 6 bases, V lost 3 bases, and 6 bases had no gene match. CDR3 length equals 13 residues. Germline V gene sequence: CDR1 SGHRS, CDR2 YFSETQ. CDR3 amino acids: CASSSTQGPEQYF. The CDR3, as DNA: TGCGCCAGCAGCTCGACACAGGGGCCCGAGCAGTACTTC.

The chain has TRBV10-3 and TRBJ2-3, with D tentatively TRBD2 (6 bases). In germline, CDR1 is ENHRY, CDR2 SYGVKD. The CDR3 length is 12 residues. V dropped 3 bases and J dropped 11 bases, with 12 bases sitting between them. The CDR3 sequence is CAISERGSEQYF. In DNA form, the CDR3 reads TGTGCCATCAGTGAACGGGGGTCGGAGCAGTATTTT.

The chain uses TRBV9 and TRBJ2-2, with 8 bases identical to TRBD1. From germline, CDR1 is SGDLS and CDR2 YYNGEE. The CDR3 is 16 residues long. The trim removed 4 bases at V and 4 bases at J, leaving 9 bases unmatched. CDR3 protein: CASSLTDRGPTGELFF. As DNA, the CDR3 is TGTGCCAGCAGCCTAACAGACAGGGGTCCCACCGGGGAGCTGTTTTTT.

The V and J genes are TRBV6-5 and TRBJ2-7; D may be TRBD1 (7 bases). CDR3 length: 15 amino acids. With 6 bases removed from V and 2 bases from J, the gap between germline ends came to 17 bases. Germline loops: CDR1 MNHEY, CDR2 SVGAGI. CDR3 sequence (DNA): TGTGCCAGCAGCCGACGGGGGCAGGGGGCCTACGAGCAGTACTTC. Translation: CASSRRGQGAYEQYF.

The V call is TRBV4-3, the J call TRBJ1-1; possibly TRBD1 for D (5 bases). Germline V CDR1 and CDR2: LGHNA, YSLEER. CDR3 length: 13 amino acids. The V and J ends lost 7 bases and 0 bases respectively, with 9 bases between them. CDR3 coding DNA: TGCGCCAGCACCAGGGATATGAACACTGAAGCTTTCTTT. It codes for CASTRDMNTEAFF.

V is TRBV7-8 and J is TRBJ2-7; unclear D gene. The CDR3 has 14 amino acids. Trimming removed 3 bases at V and 3 bases at J, with 12 bases between. CDR1 is SGHVS, CDR2 FQNEAQ, per germline. The CDR3 DNA follows: TGTGCCAGCAGCTTCGAGGTTAGGAGCTACGAGCAGTACTTC. Amino acids: CASSFEVRSYEQYF.

The chain employs TRBV5-8 and TRBJ1-1; D unclear. The CDR3 consists of 14 residues. V shed 4 bases and J shed 5 bases, with 15 bases lying between them. The V gene's germline CDR1 is SGHTS and CDR2 YDEGEE. CDR3 in DNA: TGTGCCAGCAGCCCCTACGAGAGGAGAACTGAAGCTTTCTTT. Its protein is CASSPYERRTEAFF.

In DNA form, the CDR3 reads TGCGCCAGCAGCTTGGATTACGACAGGAAGGGCACTGAAGCTTTCTTT. This gives the protein CASSLDYDRKGTEAFF. The chain joins TRBV5-1 to TRBJ1-1; D may be TRBD1 (6 bases). CDR1 and CDR2 (germline): SGHRS, YFSETQ. This CDR3 is 16 amino acids long. Trimming left V 0 bases short and J 4 bases short, with 16 bases between. Combining the CDR3 with reference TRBV5-1 and TRBJ1-1 gives the whole variable domain KAGVTQTPRYLIKTRGQQVTLSCSPISGHRSVSWYQQTPGQGLQFLFEYFSETQRNKGNFPGRFSGRQFSNSRSEMNVSTLELGDSALYLCASSLDYDRKGTEAFFGQGTRLTVV.

The chain uses TRBV11-2 and TRBJ2-2; 7 positions match TRBD1. Losses at the gene ends were 5 bases for V and 0 bases for J; bases not matched to a gene: 12. Per the germline V gene, CDR1 is SGHAT and CDR2 is FQNNGV. The CDR3 runs to 18 residues. The CDR3 nucleotides are TGTGCCAGCAGCCGGTCTATCAGACAGGGTTCGAACACCGGGGAGCTGTTTTTT. Protein: CASSRSIRQGSNTGELFF.

The chain is built from TRBV27 and TRBJ2-5; D might be TRBD2 (6 bases). V gave up 11 bases and J gave up 5 bases, with 24 bases separating them. The CDR3 is 15 amino acids. Looked up from germline, CDR1 is MNHEY and CDR2 is SMNVEV (reference sequence). CDR3 sequence reads: CAGARTGSPGETQYF. DNA for the CDR3: TGTGCCGGGGCTAGGACCGGGAGCCCGGGGGAGACCCAGTACTTC.

The gene calls are TRBV27 and TRBJ1-2; 8 bases fit TRBD1. The CDR3 spans 12 residues. Germline V gene data show CDR1 as MNHEY and CDR2 as SMNVEV (reference sequence). V shed 4 bases, J shed 6 bases, and the junction held 1 base outside the gene matches. CDR3 sequence reads: CASSSRGHGYTF. The CDR3 nucleotides read TGTGCCAGCAGTTCCAGGGGGCATGGCTACACCTTC.

V gene TRBV11-2 combines with J gene TRBJ1-2; the D is unclear. Per germline, CDR1 SGHAT and CDR2 FQNNGV. The CDR3 runs 13 residues. Trimming removed 0 bases at V and 3 bases at J, with 5 bases between. CDR3 sequence: CASSLEQHYGYTF. For the CDR3, the DNA is TGTGCCAGCAGCTTAGAACAGCACTATGGCTACACCTTC.

CDR3: CSVAQQPYSLNTEAFF. In DNA form, the CDR3 reads TGCAGCGTCGCACAGCAACCGTATTCCTTGAACACTGAAGCTTTCTTT. The chain combines TRBV29-1 with TRBJ1-1; no clear D. This CDR3 region has 16 residues. Germline V gives CDR1 SQVTM, CDR2 ANQGSEA. V lost 6 bases to trimming and J lost 0 bases, with 20 bases between them.

The chain has TRBV7-8 and TRBJ2-1; possibly TRBD1 for D (6 bases). V was shortened by 8 bases and J by 1 base, with 15 bases between the two germline ends. The CDR3 is 15 residues long. CDR1 and CDR2 from the germline V gene are SGHVS and FQNEAQ. The CDR3 sequence is CASRRTEGSYNEQFF. The CDR3 coding sequence is TGTGCCAGCCGCAGGACAGAGGGATCCTACAATGAGCAGTTCTTC.